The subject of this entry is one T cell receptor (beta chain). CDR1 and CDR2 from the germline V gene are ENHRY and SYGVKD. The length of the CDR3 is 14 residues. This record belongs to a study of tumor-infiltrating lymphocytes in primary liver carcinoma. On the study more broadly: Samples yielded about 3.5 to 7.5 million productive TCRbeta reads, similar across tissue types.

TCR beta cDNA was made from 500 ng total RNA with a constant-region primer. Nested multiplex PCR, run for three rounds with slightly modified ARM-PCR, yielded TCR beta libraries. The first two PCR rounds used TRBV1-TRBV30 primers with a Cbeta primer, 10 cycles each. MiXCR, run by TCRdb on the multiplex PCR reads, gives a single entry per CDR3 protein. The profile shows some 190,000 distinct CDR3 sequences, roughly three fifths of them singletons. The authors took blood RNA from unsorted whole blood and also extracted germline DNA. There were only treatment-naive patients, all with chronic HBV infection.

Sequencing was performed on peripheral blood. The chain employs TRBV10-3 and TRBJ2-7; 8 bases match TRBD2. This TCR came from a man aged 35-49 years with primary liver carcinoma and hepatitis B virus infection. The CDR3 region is CTSASGRLSYEQYF. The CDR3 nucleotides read TGTACCTCAGCTAGCGGGCGCCTCTCCTACGAGCAGTACTTC.